These 3 T cell receptor beta chains were all obtained from the same sample, sequenced in a study of human T cells and chemical hapten exposure. The sample's time point: patch test 3, about 24 weeks after DPC sensitization. Treatment indicated: therapeutic diphenylcyclopropenone sensitization with weekly scalp DPC. Via MiXCR, TCRdb re-called the RACE reads, giving one row per CDR3 protein. This table has roughly 130,000 distinct CDR3 sequences, around 11% appearing once. The sample here was whole blood, taken in connection with sensitization to the hapten diphenylcyclopropenone (DPC). Receptors originate from a woman aged 45-65 years with alopecia areata. Some clones in this sample may be carry-over from other donors' samples.

The sample holds a few counts of this clonotype. V gene TRBV3-1 combines with J gene TRBJ2-6, with 9 bases aligning to TRBD1. This CDR3 is 17 amino acids long. Germline V gene sequence: CDR1 LGHDT, CDR2 YNNKEL (reference sequence). Unmatched junction bases numbered 6, after V lost 4 bases and J lost 2 bases. Here the CDR3 DNA reads TGTGCCAGCAGCCCGTGGGGACAGGGTACTGGGGCCAACGTCCTGACTTTC. It yields the protein CASSPWGQGTGANVLTF.

CDR3 region: CASSLDETGNYNEQFF. CDR3 nucleotides: TGCGCCAGCAGCTTGGACGAAACGGGTAACTACAATGAGCAGTTCTTC. The chain couples TRBV5-1 to TRBJ2-1; D gene uncertain. Germline V gene sequence: CDR1 SGHRS, CDR2 YFSETQ. Trimming removed 0 bases from V and 3 bases from J, with 13 bases in between. The CDR3 is 16 residues long. The full variable domain, with the rest looked up from reference TRBV5-1 and TRBJ2-1, is KAGVTQTPRYLIKTRGQQVTLSCSPISGHRSVSWYQQTPGQGLQFLFEYFSETQRNKGNFPGRFSGRQFSNSRSEMNVSTLELGDSALYLCASSLDETGNYNEQFFGPGTRLTVL.

The gene calls are TRBV15 and TRBJ2-5, with 7 positions matching TRBD2. CDR3 length equals 16 residues. The germline V gene encodes CDR1 LNHNV and CDR2 YYDKDF (reference sequence). V gave up 1 base and J gave up 1 base; unmatched junction bases: 6. The chain's CDR3 is CATSRGFGTTQETQYF. CDR3 in DNA: TGTGCCACCAGCAGAGGATTTGGGACTACCCAAGAGACCCAGTACTTC.